A selection of T cell receptor beta chains follows, all from one sample in a study of shared T cell receptors in the human thymus. Produced via immunoSEQ multiplex PCR; TCRdb's table is partial and in-frame only. In the table there are some 700,000 clones, approximately 90% of which are singletons. These data were also reused for a study on human thymus T cells.

Sequencing was done on a sample of thymocytes. These receptors were taken from a boy in the first two years of life with a congenital heart defect. CDR3s include the opening cysteine and the closing phenylalanine or tryptophan. The D gene is left open where the match is weak. Some rows have no size entry. The others give once, few or many, or a class for an expanded clone.

d_gene	v_gene	abundance	j_gene	CDR3nt	CDR3aa
TRBD1	TRBV27	NA	TRBJ2-7	TGTGCCAGCAGACAAGGACAGGGGTTATCCGAGCAGTACTTC	CASRQGQGLSEQYF
TRBD2	TRBV5-6	NA	TRBJ2-7	TGTGCCAGCAGCCGTAATAGCGGGAGGGTGCATATACACGAGCAGTACTTC	CASSRNSGRVHIHEQYF
TRBD1	TRBV18	NA	TRBJ1-1	TGTGCCAGCTCACCACCCCAGGGGGGAAACGAAGCTTTCTTT	CASSPPQGGNEAFF
TRBD2	TRBV6-5	NA	TRBJ2-1	TGTGCCAGCAGTTACCGGACTAGCGGGAGGATTAATGAGCAGTTCTTC	CASSYRTSGRINEQFF
TRBD2	TRBV5-1	NA	TRBJ2-2	TGCGCCAGCAGCTCCACGGGACTAGCGGGAAAAACCGGGGAGCTGTTTTTT	CASSSTGLAGKTGELFF
NA	TRBV5-5	NA	TRBJ2-5	TGTGCCAGCAGGATCCGGAGAGACCCACGAGAGACCCAGTACTTC	CASRIRRDPRETQYF
TRBD1	TRBV28	NA	TRBJ1-4	TGTGCCAGCAACAGGGGGCAGAAACTGTTTTTT	CASNRGQKLFF
TRBD2	TRBV4-3	once	TRBJ2-1	TGCGCCAGCAGCCAAGGACTAGCGGGATACAATGAGCAGTTCTTC	CASSQGLAGYNEQFF
TRBD1	TRBV7-9	NA	TRBJ1-4	TGTGCCAGCAGCCAGCCGAAGGGACAGGGGCCCTCTAATGAAAAACTGTTTTTT	CASSQPKGQGPSNEKLFF
NA	TRBV6-5	NA	TRBJ1-4	TGTGCCAGCAGGCACAGCCCTAATGAAAAACTGTTTTTT	CASRHSPNEKLFF
TRBD2	TRBV10-1	NA	TRBJ2-7	TGCGCCAGCAGATTTACTAGCGGGGACCTCTACGAGCAGTACTTC	CASRFTSGDLYEQYF
TRBD1	TRBV18	NA	TRBJ2-7	TGTGCCAGCTCACCCACCCGACAGGGGAGCTCCTACGAGCAGTACTTC	CASSPTRQGSSYEQYF
NA	TRBV5-1	NA	TRBJ2-3	TGCGCCAGCAGCTTGGGGGTGCGGGAAGATAAAGCAGATACGCAGTATTTT	CASSLGVREDKADTQYF
TRBD1	TRBV7-9	NA	TRBJ2-1	TGTGCCAGCAGCTTAGCCCAGGGGGACAGTCCCTACAATGAGCAGTTCTTC	CASSLAQGDSPYNEQFF
TRBD2	TRBV4-1	NA	TRBJ2-1	TGCGCCAGCAGCCACGAAAATACAAGGACACTAGCGGGGCTGGGGTATGAGCAGTTCTTC	CASSHENTRTLAGLGYEQFF
TRBD2	TRBV15	NA	TRBJ2-5	TGTGCCACCAGCGGGGGGGTAGTGCCTTTCCAGTACTTC	CATSGGVVPFQYF
TRBD1	TRBV2	NA	TRBJ1-1	TGTGCCAGCAAAGATCCTACAGGGGGCCTGAGCACTGAAGCTTTCTTT	CASKDPTGGLSTEAFF
TRBD2	TRBV7-3	NA	TRBJ2-7	TGTGCCAGCAGTCCCGCTCTAAGGACTAGTGGGTACGAGCAGTACTTC	CASSPALRTSGYEQYF
TRBD1	TRBV10-3	NA	TRBJ2-7	TGTGCCATCAGTGACGGGCCGACAGGGGGCTACTCCTACGAGCAGTACTTC	CAISDGPTGGYSYEQYF
NA	TRBV15	NA	TRBJ1-1	TGTGCCACCAGCAGAGGGGAGAAAGCCGAAGCTTTCTTT	CATSRGEKAEAFF
TRBD2	TRBV5-6	NA	TRBJ2-5	TGTGCCAGCAGCTTGAATGGCTCTAGCGGGAGGTATCGCCAAGAGACCCAGTACTTC	CASSLNGSSGRYRQETQYF
TRBD2	TRBV5-1	NA	TRBJ2-1	TGCGCCAGCAGCTTGGCGGGAGAGGGCGGGAGGCCGGACAATGAGCAGTTCTTC	CASSLAGEGGRPDNEQFF
TRBD1	TRBV10-3	NA	TRBJ2-7	TGTGCCATCAGTGAGCCTACCGGGACAGGGCTACCCCCACCGACCGAGCAGTACTTC	CAISEPTGTGLPPPTEQYF
TRBD2	TRBV7-8	NA	TRBJ2-2	TGTGCCAGCAGCTTAGCTCAGCGGGAGAAAACCGGGGAGCTGTTTTTT	CASSLAQREKTGELFF
TRBD2	TRBV25-1	NA	TRBJ2-1	TGTGCCAGCACAGCGGGGGGTCCCTCCTACAATGAGCAGTTCTTC	CASTAGGPSYNEQFF
NA	TRBV6-1	NA	TRBJ2-1	TGTGCCAGCAGTGGCAGGTCCTACAATGAGCAGTTCTTC	CASSGRSYNEQFF
TRBD2	TRBV27	NA	TRBJ2-2	TGTGCCAGCACCCCCGGGACTAGCGGGAGGATGTTGTCCGGGGAGCTGTTTTTT	CASTPGTSGRMLSGELFF
TRBD2	TRBV28	NA	TRBJ2-3	TGTGCCAGCAGTCCGCTCCCGGGACTAGCGGGAGAGTGGACAGATACGCAGTATTTT	CASSPLPGLAGEWTDTQYF
NA	TRBV27	few	TRBJ1-5	TGTGCCAGCAGTCCCTCAACCAGGTTTCCTTATAGCAATCAGCCCCAGCATTTT	CASSPSTRFPYSNQPQHF
NA	TRBV4-1	few	TRBJ1-2	TGCGCCAGCAGCCACTTACACAGCTCCTCCTATGGCTACACCTTC	CASSHLHSSSYGYTF
NA	TRBV4-3	NA	TRBJ2-3	TGCGCCAGCGGTCCTGCGGCGGGGGCTGGCACAGATACGCAGTATTTT	CASGPAAGAGTDTQYF
TRBD2	TRBV27	NA	TRBJ2-5	TGTGCCAGCAGTCCGACGACTAGCAGCCAAGAGACCCAGTACTTC	CASSPTTSSQETQYF
TRBD2	TRBV5-6	NA	TRBJ2-7	TGTGCCAGCAGCTCAAGGGTAGCGGGAGTCTACGAGCAGTACTTC	CASSSRVAGVYEQYF
NA	TRBV9	NA	TRBJ2-2	TGTGCCAGCAGCGCGACCCGCGGGGAGGGCGAGGGGGGCACCGGGGAGCTGTTTTTT	CASSATRGEGEGGTGELFF
TRBD2	TRBV14	NA	TRBJ2-3	TGTGCCAGCAGCCAACAGCAGCGGGAGGGCCCTGCAGATACGCAGTATTTT	CASSQQQREGPADTQYF
NA	TRBV5-1	NA	TRBJ1-4	TGCGCCAGTTCCGGGACACCGAATGAAAAACTGTTTTTT	CASSGTPNEKLFF
NA	TRBV4-2	once	TRBJ1-5	TGTGCCAGCAGCCAAGGAGGGCCTAGTCAGCCCCAGCATTTT	CASSQGGPSQPQHF
TRBD1	TRBV7-8	NA	TRBJ2-7	TGTGCCAGCAGCTTTAAACAGGGGGCTTTAAACTACGAGCAGTACTTC	CASSFKQGALNYEQYF
TRBD1	TRBV27	NA	TRBJ1-4	TGTGCCAGCAGTTCCATCGGACAGGATAATGAAAAACTGTTTTTT	CASSSIGQDNEKLFF
TRBD2	TRBV4-3	NA	TRBJ2-7	TGCGCCAGCAGCCAAGATAGGAGGGGAGGGGTGGGCTACGAGCAGTACTTC	CASSQDRRGGVGYEQYF
NA	TRBV30	NA	TRBJ2-7	TGTGCCTGGACGCGCGCAGGCAGTACAATCTACGAGCAGTACTTC	CAWTRAGSTIYEQYF
TRBD2	TRBV7-6	few	TRBJ2-7	TGTGCCAGCAGCATTATGCCCCCCGTAGCGGGAGAGGGCGAGCAGTACTTC	CASSIMPPVAGEGEQYF